This TCR beta chain appears in the sequencing data of a study of Ad26.COV2.S vaccination and SARS-CoV-2 variants. Study-wide background: Recipients of Ad26.COV2.S got it intramuscularly, once or twice 56 days apart. Study-wide findings and caveats: Vaccinees displayed broader spike-specific TCR repertoires than placebo recipients. Assessments of TCR breadth and depth may have underestimated the total T cell responses.

Germline assignment: CDR1 KGHSH and CDR2 LQKENI. This CDR3 is built from 15 residues. Trimming took 6 bases from V and 4 from J; bases not matched to a gene: 8. Assay used: immunoSEQ multiplex PCR; TCRdb lists only in-frame clones, some missing. This table holds about 350,000 clones, 85% found once. Described treatment: about 20 received Ad26.COV2.S at low or high dose, single or two shots; 5 received placebo; per-sample allocation not given. Specimens were obtained on day 63 following the first vaccine or placebo injection. As its vector, the vaccine had Ad26, which expressed Wuhan-strain SARS-CoV-2 spike. As to this clone: Its specificity is not known.

Sequencing was performed on peripheral blood, taken in a trial of Ad26.COV2.S vaccine versus placebo. This clonotype was sampled from a person aged 18-60 years who received the Ad26.COV2.S COVID-19 vaccine or a placebo. The rearrangement uses TRBV18 and TRBJ1-5; 8 positions agree with TRBD1. The CDR3 region is CASSQGDRRNQPQHF. The CDR3 nucleotides read TGTGCCAGCTCTCAAGGGGACAGGAGAAATCAGCCCCAGCATTTT.